The entry that follows covers one TCR beta chain sequence. The data originate from a study of blood T cell repertoires in COVID-19. Repertoires were generated with immunoSEQ multiplex PCR, while TCRdb's copy carries only in-frame clones and drops some. Among about 670,000 clones, around 89% were seen once, and the ten largest hold around 0.3%. V was clipped by 5 bases and J by 1 base; unmatched bases: 4. The CDR3 runs 15 residues. Germline V gives CDR1 MNHEY, CDR2 SMNVEV (reference sequence). The receptor was isolated from a woman under 30 with acute or convalescent COVID-19. Sample: peripheral blood. The chain recombines TRBV27 with TRBJ2-4; 8 bases are a match to TRBD1. CDR3 in amino acids: CASSPRGQAKNIQYF. The CDR3 region has the DNA TGTGCCAGCAGTCCCAGGGGGCAGGCCAAAAACATTCAGTACTTC.